These 2 T cell receptor beta chains were all obtained from the same sample, sequenced in a study of cytomegalovirus exposure and HLA in healthy donors. PCR was performed using 60 Vbeta and 13 Jbeta primers. Some clones are missing from TCRdb's copy, which holds only in-frame ones; the method was immunoSEQ multiplex PCR. The sample has around 96,000 clones, 64% seen once. The sequenced material came from PBMCs. These receptors originate from a man aged 60-69 years in good health and CMV-seronegative.

This clone was counted ten times or more. The rearrangement links TRBV5-8 to TRBJ1-6; 9 bases line up with TRBD1. This CDR3 has 18 amino acids. V gave up 2 bases and J gave up 6 bases; unmatched junction bases: 12. Germline V CDR1 and CDR2: SGHTS, YDEGEE. As DNA, the CDR3 is TGTGCCAGCAGCTTCGGGACAGGGTTTAGCGGGCTTAATTCACCCCTCCACTTT. This sequence encodes CASSFGTGFSGLNSPLHF.

The table lists this clone with a few counts. The rearrangement uses TRBV7-3 and TRBJ2-3; TRBD2 agrees at 7 bases. Germline assignment: CDR1 SGHTA and CDR2 FQGTGA. The CDR3 has 16 residues. V shed 1 base, J shed 4 bases, and the junction held 8 bases outside the gene matches. CDR3 DNA sequence: TGTGCCAGCAGCTTAATAGGCGGGGGAGGGCCAGATACGCAGTATTTT. This translates into CASSLIGGGGPDTQYF.